One sample yielded the 24 T cell receptor beta chains listed below, sequenced in a study of T-cell memory formation after mild COVID-19. Via MiXCR, TCRdb re-called the 5' RACE reads, giving one row per CDR3 protein. The top ten clones hold 3.5% to 4% of a sample with approximately 240,000 distinct CDR3 sequences, about 17% of them seen once. The sequenced sample consisted of PBMCs or a T cell subset sorted from them (not recorded which). The receptors originated from a man between 18 and 29 years old who had mild COVID-19 (a few samples of this study predate the infection). Cell type and time point are not known.

This sequence joins TRBV4-2 and TRBJ2-5; D is ambiguous. The CDR3 consists of 16 residues. V was cut by 4 bases and J by 0 bases, with 15 bases left in between. Germline CDR1 reads LGHNA; CDR2 reads YNFKEQ. The CDR3, as DNA: TGTGCCAGCAGCCTTTCAGTCGGCACGAACCAAGAGACCCAGTACTTC. As protein: CASSLSVGTNQETQYF.

This clonotype was picked up a small number of times. The chain combines TRBV20-1 with TRBJ1-1; no clear D gene. V lost 4 bases, J lost 10 bases, and 10 bases lay in between. Germline lookup yields CDR1 DFQATT and CDR2 SNEGSKA (reference sequence). CDR3 length: 10 residues. The CDR3: CSAMSYRAFF. The CDR3 bases are TGCAGTGCTATGAGTTATAGAGCTTTCTTT.

This clonotype was picked up a small number of times. V is TRBV6-5 and J is TRBJ2-7; 9 bases map to TRBD1. With 7 bases clipped from V and 7 bases from J, the junction kept 17 bases outside the gene matches. CDR1 MNHEY and CDR2 SVGAGI come from the germline V gene. The CDR3 loop spans 16 amino acids. The CDR3 reads CASIRRPGQGAGEQYF. The CDR3 nucleotides are TGTGCCAGCATAAGGCGCCCGGGACAGGGAGCGGGAGAGCAGTACTTC.

This clonotype was observed a few times. V and J are TRBV29-1 and TRBJ1-1; D is unclear. This CDR3 has 13 amino acids. The V gene lost 4 bases and the J gene lost 2 bases, with 11 bases spanning the gap. The germline gives CDR1 SQVTM, CDR2 ANQGSEA. CDR3 DNA sequence: TGCAGCGTTGCTCCGGGAGGAAACACTGAAGCTTTCTTT. Protein: CSVAPGGNTEAFF.

The gene calls are TRBV20-1 and TRBJ2-7; 7 bases fit TRBD1. CDR3 length: 13 amino acids. Germline loops: CDR1 DFQATT, CDR2 SNEGSKA (reference sequence). J lost 7 bases, V lost 5 bases, and 11 bases had no gene match. The CDR3 DNA reads TGCAGTGCTCGTAACAGGGGATCGGGAGAGCAGTACGTC. It yields the protein CSARNRGSGEQYV.

The chain combines TRBV7-3 with TRBJ2-3; D remains unclear. Germline assignment: CDR1 SGHTA and CDR2 FQGTGA. The V end was cut by 3 bases, the J end by 3 bases, with 7 bases between. The CDR3 has 13 residues. The CDR3 loop is CASSFKGTDTQYF. CDR3 nucleotides: TGTGCCAGCAGCTTTAAAGGGACAGATACGCAGTATTTT.

This chain connects TRBV27 to TRBJ1-1; D is perhaps TRBD1 (6 bases). V lost 6 bases and J 3 bases, leaving 11 bases between the germline ends. The CDR3 sequence is 13 residues long. Per germline, CDR1 MNHEY and CDR2 SMNVEV (reference sequence). Here the CDR3 reads CASRNSGDTEAFF. The DNA for the CDR3 is TGTGCCAGCAGAAACTCAGGGGACACTGAAGCTTTCTTT.

V and J are TRBV7-9 and TRBJ1-1; D not certain. CDR1 is SEHNR, CDR2 FQNEAQ, per germline (reference sequence). V was clipped by 8 bases and J by 0 bases, with 13 bases between them. The CDR3 totals 14 residues. CDR3: CASLGGQLNTEAFF. The CDR3 coding sequence is TGTGCCAGCCTAGGAGGGCAATTGAACACTGAAGCTTTCTTT.

The sample holds many counts of this clonotype. The rearrangement joins TRBV11-2 to TRBJ2-5, with no clear D. The CDR3 runs to 13 residues. V was trimmed by 4 bases and J by 2 bases, leaving 8 bases between them. CDR1 and CDR2 from the germline V gene are SGHAT and FQNNGV. The CDR3 loop is CASSSSPQETQYF. In DNA, the CDR3 is TGTGCCAGCAGCTCAAGCCCACAAGAGACCCAGTACTTC.

This sequence joins TRBV10-3 and TRBJ1-5; D is undetermined. Germline CDR1 is ENHRY and CDR2 is SYGVKD. The CDR3 totals 14 residues. Between the trimmed V and J ends, which lost 3 bases and 0 bases, there was a span of 6 bases. The CDR3 region is CAISEYLSNQPQHF. The CDR3 coding sequence is TGTGCCATCAGTGAATACCTTAGCAATCAGCCCCAGCATTTT.

This chain uses TRBV5-1 with TRBJ2-3; no reliable D call. Germline V gene sequence: CDR1 SGHRS, CDR2 YFSETQ. Trimming removed 0 bases from V and 4 bases from J, with 9 bases in between. The CDR3 runs to 14 residues. The CDR3 is CASSLASTADTQYF. The CDR3, as DNA: TGCGCCAGCAGCTTGGCTTCCACGGCAGATACGCAGTATTTT.

In its sample, this clonotype was seen a few times. The chain couples TRBV7-2 to TRBJ2-1; 7 bases match TRBD2. Germline lookup yields CDR1 SGHTA and CDR2 FQGNSA. The V segment lost 5 bases and the J segment 0 bases; nucleotides outside the gene matches: 4. The CDR3 sequence is 15 residues long. The DNA for the CDR3 is TGTGCCAGCAGCGCCGGCGGGGGCTCCTACAATGAGCAGTTCTTC. This translates into CASSAGGGSYNEQFF. The full variable domain, its missing parts supplied by reference TRBV7-2 and TRBJ2-1, is GAGVSQSPSNKVTEKGKDVELRCDPISGHTALYWYRQSLGQGLEFLIYFQGNSAPDKSGLPSDRFSAERTGGSVSTLTIQRTQQEDSAVYLCASSAGGGSYNEQFFGPGTRLTVL.

V is TRBV3-1 and J is TRBJ2-3, with 8 bases lining up with TRBD2. The V and J ends lost 7 bases and 6 bases, in that order; junction bases with no gene match: 6. The CDR3 contains 13 residues. Germline-derived CDR1 and CDR2 are LGHDT and YNNKEL (reference sequence). CDR3 coding DNA: TGTGCCAGCACCGGACGGGAGGGGGATACGCAGTATTTT. This translates into CASTGREGDTQYF.

This clonotype has a count of ten or more. CDR3 coding DNA: TGTGCCAGCGGAAGCAATCAGCCCCAGCATTTT. Amino acids: CASGSNQPQHF. V gene TRBV7-9 combines with J gene TRBJ1-5; no reliable D call. With 8 bases removed from V and 1 base from J, the gap between germline ends came to 3 bases. The germline gives CDR1 SEHNR, CDR2 FQNEAQ (reference sequence). The CDR3 has 11 residues.

The chain has TRBV15 and TRBJ1-4; 7 bases fit TRBD1. Per germline, CDR1 LNHNV and CDR2 YYDKDF (reference sequence). There are 15 residues in the CDR3. Germline trimming cut 0 bases from V and 10 bases from J; bases unmatched to any gene: 8. CDR3 nucleotides: TGTGCCACCAGCAGAGATGAGAGGGGGCGCATAAAACTGTTTTTT. Translating gives CATSRDERGRIKLFF.

In this sample, this clonotype turned up a few times. This chain uses TRBV6-6 with TRBJ2-7; maybe TRBD2 (6 bases). V was shortened by 4 bases and J by 1 base, with 8 bases between the two germline ends. Germline assignment: CDR1 MNHNY and CDR2 SVGAGI (reference sequence). CDR3 length equals 13 residues. DNA for the CDR3: TGTGCCAGCAGTTTCGGGGGATCCTACGAGCAGTACTTC. It is translated as CASSFGGSYEQYF.

At least ten counts were recorded for this clonotype. The chain joins TRBV7-2 to TRBJ2-3; D might be TRBD1 (6 bases). The V gene lost 0 bases and the J gene lost 1 base, with 8 bases spanning the gap. In germline, CDR1 is SGHTA, CDR2 FQGNSA. The CDR3 runs 15 residues. CDR3 region: CASSLAAGGTDTQYF. The CDR3 nucleotides are TGTGCCAGCAGCTTAGCTGCAGGGGGCACAGATACGCAGTATTTT.

This clonotype has just a few counts. The chain carries TRBV6-5 and TRBJ1-2; D perhaps matches TRBD1 (5 bases). V was clipped by 4 bases and J by 4 bases, with 10 bases between them. This CDR3 has 13 amino acids. Germline V gives CDR1 MNHEY, CDR2 SVGAGI. The CDR3 DNA is TGTGCCAGCAGTTTGTACAGGTTCTATGGCTACACCTTC. It codes for CASSLYRFYGYTF.

Ten or more counts support this clonotype. The chain recombines TRBV5-1 with TRBJ2-7; D is uncertain. The germline gives CDR1 SGHRS, CDR2 YFSETQ. This CDR3 contains 14 residues. V was shortened by 1 base and J by 2 bases, with 10 bases between the two germline ends. The CDR3 sequence: CASSLSAGTYEQYF. For the CDR3, the DNA is TGCGCCAGCAGCTTGTCGGCAGGCACCTACGAGCAGTACTTC.

The chain couples TRBV5-1 to TRBJ2-7; no firm D call. V gave up 4 bases and J gave up 3 bases, with 11 bases separating them. The CDR3 is made up of 13 amino acids. Germline assignment: CDR1 SGHRS and CDR2 YFSETQ. The CDR3 is CASSPRPNYEQYF. The CDR3 region has the DNA TGCGCCAGCAGCCCCAGACCGAACTACGAGCAGTACTTC.

The chain is built from TRBV28 and TRBJ2-2, with D possibly matching TRBD2 (6 bases). Germline CDR1 MDHEN, CDR2 SYDVKM. This CDR3 region has 14 residues. V was trimmed by 5 bases and J by 6 bases, leaving 13 bases between them. The CDR3 reads CASSTQGGSGELFF. The CDR3 region has the DNA TGTGCCAGCAGTACTCAGGGAGGATCCGGGGAGCTGTTTTTT.

This clonotype was seen at least ten times. The genes are TRBV7-9 and TRBJ2-3, with 7 bases fitting TRBD1. The CDR3 is 15 residues long. Germline CDR1 is SEHNR and CDR2 is FQNEAQ (reference sequence). V lost 5 bases to trimming and J lost 2 bases; unmatched junction nucleotides: 7. DNA of the CDR3: TGTGCCAGCAGCCAAGGACAGGAGTCCACAGATACGCAGTATTTT. Translated: CASSQGQESTDTQYF. Complete variable domain (other parts from reference TRBV7-9 and TRBJ2-3): DTGVSQNPRHKITKRGQNVTFRCDPISEHNRLYWYRQTLGQGPEFLTYFQNEAQLEKSRLLSDRFSAERPKGSFSTLEIQRTEQGDSAMYLCASSQGQESTDTQYFGPGTRLTVL.

This clonotype has more than one count but fewer than ten. J is TRBJ2-2 and V is TRBV9; D remains unclear. V lost 0 bases to trimming and J lost 5 bases, with 14 bases between them. Germline V gene sequence: CDR1 SGDLS, CDR2 YYNGEE. The CDR3 runs to 16 residues. The CDR3 protein is CASSVGLEDWTGELFF. CDR3 sequence (DNA): TGTGCCAGCAGCGTAGGACTCGAGGATTGGACCGGGGAGCTGTTTTTT.

In this sample, this clonotype turned up a few times. The V gene is TRBV5-1, the J gene TRBJ1-2; no reliable D call. V shed 5 bases and J shed 6 bases, with 14 bases lying between them. CDR1 and CDR2 from the germline V gene are SGHRS and YFSETQ. This CDR3 has 13 residues. Here the CDR3 DNA reads TGCGCCAGCAGTAACGGGGTAGTGGATGGCTACACCTTC. Translation: CASSNGVVDGYTF.